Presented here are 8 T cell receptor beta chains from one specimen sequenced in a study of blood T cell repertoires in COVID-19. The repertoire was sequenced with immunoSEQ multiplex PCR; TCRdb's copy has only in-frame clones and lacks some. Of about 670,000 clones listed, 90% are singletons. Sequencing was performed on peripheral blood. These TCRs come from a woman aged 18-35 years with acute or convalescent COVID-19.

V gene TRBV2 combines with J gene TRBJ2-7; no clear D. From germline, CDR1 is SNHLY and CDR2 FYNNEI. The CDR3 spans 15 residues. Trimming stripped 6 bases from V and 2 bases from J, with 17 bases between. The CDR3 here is CASRGQLTQTYEQYF. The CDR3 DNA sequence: TGTGCCAGCAGAGGCCAGCTGACACAAACCTACGAGCAGTACTTC.

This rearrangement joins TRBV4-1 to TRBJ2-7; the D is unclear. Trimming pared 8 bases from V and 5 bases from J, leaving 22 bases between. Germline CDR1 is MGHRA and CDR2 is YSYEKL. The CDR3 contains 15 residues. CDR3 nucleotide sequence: TGCGCCAGCGCACTTCTCGGAAGCAGGTTAGACGAGCAGTACTTC. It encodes CASALLGSRLDEQYF.

CDR3 bases: TGTGCCACCAGTGACCCCGGGACACGGACACTCGGCTACACCTTC. It is translated as CATSDPGTRTLGYTF. The chain couples TRBV24-1 to TRBJ1-2; D is perhaps TRBD1 (6 bases). The CDR3 loop spans 15 amino acids. Germline V gives CDR1 KGHDR, CDR2 SFDVKD. The ends were cut back, 4 bases at V and 8 bases at J, with 19 bases in the middle.

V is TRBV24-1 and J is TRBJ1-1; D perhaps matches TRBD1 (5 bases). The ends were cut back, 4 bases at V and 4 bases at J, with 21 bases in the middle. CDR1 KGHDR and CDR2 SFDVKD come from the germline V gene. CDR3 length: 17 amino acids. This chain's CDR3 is CATSDGSQTGEGTEAFF. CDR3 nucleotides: TGTGCCACCAGTGACGGATCACAAACAGGCGAAGGCACTGAAGCTTTCTTT.

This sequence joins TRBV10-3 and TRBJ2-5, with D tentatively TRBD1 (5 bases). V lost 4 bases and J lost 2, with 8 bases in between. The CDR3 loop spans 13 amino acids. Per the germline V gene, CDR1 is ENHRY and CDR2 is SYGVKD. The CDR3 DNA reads TGTGCCATCAGTGTTAGGGGTCAAGAGACCCAGTACTTC. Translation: CAISVRGQETQYF.

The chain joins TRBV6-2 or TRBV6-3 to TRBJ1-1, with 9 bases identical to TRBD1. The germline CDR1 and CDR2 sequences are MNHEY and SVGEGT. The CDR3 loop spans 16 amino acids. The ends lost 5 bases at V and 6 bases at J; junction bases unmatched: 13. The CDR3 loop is CASSPGTGRVFAEAFF. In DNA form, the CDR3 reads TGTGCCAGCAGTCCCGGGACAGGGCGTGTCTTCGCTGAAGCTTTCTTT.

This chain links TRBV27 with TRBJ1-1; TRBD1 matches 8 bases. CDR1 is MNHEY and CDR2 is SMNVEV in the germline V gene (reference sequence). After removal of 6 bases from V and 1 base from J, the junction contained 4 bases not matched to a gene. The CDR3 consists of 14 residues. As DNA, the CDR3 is TGTGCCAGCAGGCCAGGGGGCCGGAACACTGAAGCTTTCTTT. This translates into CASRPGGRNTEAFF.

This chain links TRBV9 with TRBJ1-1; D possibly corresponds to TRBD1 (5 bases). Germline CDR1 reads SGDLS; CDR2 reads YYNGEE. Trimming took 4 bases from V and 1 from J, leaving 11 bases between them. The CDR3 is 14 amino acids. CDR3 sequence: CASSPKTANTEAFF. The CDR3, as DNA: TGTGCCAGCAGCCCGAAGACAGCGAACACTGAAGCTTTCTTT.